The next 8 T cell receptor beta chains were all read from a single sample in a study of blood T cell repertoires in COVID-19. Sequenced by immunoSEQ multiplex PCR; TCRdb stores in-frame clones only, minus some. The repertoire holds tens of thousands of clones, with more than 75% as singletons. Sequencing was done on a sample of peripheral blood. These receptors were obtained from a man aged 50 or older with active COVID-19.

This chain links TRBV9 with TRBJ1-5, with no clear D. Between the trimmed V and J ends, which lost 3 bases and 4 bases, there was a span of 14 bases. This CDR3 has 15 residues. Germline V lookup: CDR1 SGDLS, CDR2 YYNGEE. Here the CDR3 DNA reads TGTGCCAGCAGCGCGAACCCCGGCGGTAATCAGCCCCAGCATTTT. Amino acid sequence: CASSANPGGNQPQHF.

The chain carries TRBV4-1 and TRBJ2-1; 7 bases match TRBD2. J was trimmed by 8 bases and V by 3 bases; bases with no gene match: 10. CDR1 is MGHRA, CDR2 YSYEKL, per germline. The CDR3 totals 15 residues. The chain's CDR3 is CASSQQWAGEDEQFF. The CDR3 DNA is TGCGCCAGCAGCCAGCAATGGGCGGGGGAAGATGAGCAGTTCTTC.

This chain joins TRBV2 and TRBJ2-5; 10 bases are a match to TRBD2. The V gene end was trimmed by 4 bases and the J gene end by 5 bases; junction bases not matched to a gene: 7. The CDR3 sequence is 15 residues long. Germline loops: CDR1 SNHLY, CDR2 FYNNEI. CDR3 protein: CASSAAPAGGETQYF. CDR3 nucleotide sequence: TGTGCCAGCAGTGCCGCCCCAGCGGGGGGGGAGACCCAGTACTTC.

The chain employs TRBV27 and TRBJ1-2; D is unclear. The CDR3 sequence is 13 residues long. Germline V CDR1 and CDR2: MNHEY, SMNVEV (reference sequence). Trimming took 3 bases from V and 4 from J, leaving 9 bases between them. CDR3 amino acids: CASSFSNFYGYTF. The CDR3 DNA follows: TGTGCCAGCAGTTTCTCTAACTTCTATGGCTACACCTTC.

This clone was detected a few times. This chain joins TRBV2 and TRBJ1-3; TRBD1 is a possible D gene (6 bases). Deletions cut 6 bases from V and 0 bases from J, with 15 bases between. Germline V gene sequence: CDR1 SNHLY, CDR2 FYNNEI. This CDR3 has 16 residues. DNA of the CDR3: TGTGCCAGCAGCGCTAGACCCAGGGGCTCTGGAAACACCATATATTTT. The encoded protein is CASSARPRGSGNTIYF.

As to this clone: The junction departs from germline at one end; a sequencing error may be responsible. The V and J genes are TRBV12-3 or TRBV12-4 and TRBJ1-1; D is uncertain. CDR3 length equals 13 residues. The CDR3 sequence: CASSLDKNTEAFF. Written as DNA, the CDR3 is TGTGCCAGCAGCTTAGACAAGAACACTGAAGCTTTCTTT.

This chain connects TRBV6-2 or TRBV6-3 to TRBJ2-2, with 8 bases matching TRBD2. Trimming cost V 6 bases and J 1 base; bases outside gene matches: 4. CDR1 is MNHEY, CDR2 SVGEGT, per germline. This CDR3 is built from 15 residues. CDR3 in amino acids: CASSIAGLNTGELFF. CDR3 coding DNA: TGTGCCAGCAGCATAGCGGGGCTGAACACCGGGGAGCTGTTTTTT.

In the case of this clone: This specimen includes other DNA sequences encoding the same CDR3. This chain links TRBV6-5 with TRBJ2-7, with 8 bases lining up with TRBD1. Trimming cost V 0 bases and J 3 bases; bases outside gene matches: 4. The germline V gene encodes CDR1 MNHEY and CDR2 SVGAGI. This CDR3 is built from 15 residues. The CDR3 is CASSYSTGGIYEQYF. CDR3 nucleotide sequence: TGTGCCAGCAGTTACTCCACAGGGGGAATCTACGAGCAGTACTTC.